These 14 T cell receptor beta chains came from one sample sequenced in a study of blood T cell repertoires in COVID-19. This table comes from immunoSEQ multiplex PCR, and its TCRdb copy is limited to in-frame clones, with some not included. This sample yields around 150,000 clones, of which over 85% are seen a single time; roughly 4.4% belongs to the top ten. Sequenced sample: peripheral blood. The receptors come from a woman aged 50 to 60 with acute or convalescent COVID-19.

J is TRBJ2-5 and V is TRBV18; 8 bases align to TRBD1. The germline gives CDR1 KGHSH, CDR2 LQKENI. This CDR3 region has 15 residues. After removal of 4 bases from V and 5 bases from J, the junction contained 9 bases not matched to a gene. CDR3 sequence reads: CASSQRTGKGETQYF. The CDR3, as DNA: TGTGCCAGCTCACAACGGACAGGGAAGGGGGAGACCCAGTACTTC.

The gene calls are TRBV7-9 and TRBJ1-4; TRBD1 is a possible D gene (5 bases). The germline V gene encodes CDR1 SEHNR and CDR2 FQNEAQ (reference sequence). The CDR3 contains 16 residues. V lost 5 bases, J lost 4 bases, and 17 bases lay in between. The CDR3 nucleotides are TGTGCCAGCAGCCTCCGCGGACAAGACTTTAATGAAAAACTGTTTTTT. Amino acid sequence: CASSLRGQDFNEKLFF.

This clone was detected only once. CDR3 bases: TGTGCCAGTAGTATAACCCCGGGCGGGGGTTACGAGCAGTACTTC. This gives the protein CASSITPGGGYEQYF. The genes are TRBV19 and TRBJ2-7, with TRBD2 identical over 7 bases. CDR1 and CDR2 from the germline V gene are LNHDA and SQIVND (reference sequence). The CDR3 contains 15 residues. The trim removed 2 bases at V and 4 bases at J, leaving 8 bases unmatched.

The genes are TRBV30 and TRBJ2-7, with 9 bases lining up with TRBD1. Trimming cost V 5 bases and J 4 bases; bases outside gene matches: 6. The germline V gene encodes CDR1 GTSNPN and CDR2 SVGIG (reference sequence). This CDR3 spans 13 amino acids. The DNA for the CDR3 is TGTGCCTGGTTGGGACAGGGCGGGTACGAGCAGTACTTC. This encodes CAWLGQGGYEQYF.

In DNA, the CDR3 is TGTGCCAGCAGTTTACCTAGCAATACGCAGTATTTT. This encodes CASSLPSNTQYF. The chain combines TRBV12-3 or TRBV12-4 with TRBJ2-3, with a weak D call TRBD2 (5 bases). V lost 2 bases, J lost 7 bases, and 7 bases lay in between. This CDR3 region has 12 residues.

The chain is built from TRBV18 and TRBJ1-2, with 9 bases that match TRBD1. In germline, CDR1 is KGHSH, CDR2 LQKENI. The CDR3 loop spans 13 amino acids. The V segment lost 5 bases and the J segment 8 bases; nucleotides outside the gene matches: 6. Written as DNA, the CDR3 is TGTGCCAGCTCAGAACAGGGGGCTTACGGCTACACCTTC. Encoded protein: CASSEQGAYGYTF.

The chain links TRBV23-1 to TRBJ2-1, with 7 bases matching TRBD2. TRBV23-1 is an open reading frame, and its role is uncertain. After removal of 8 bases from V and 9 bases from J, the junction contained 13 bases not matched to a gene. CDR3 size: 14 residues. CDR3 loop: CASLSGGRGGEQFF. CDR3 nucleotide sequence: TGCGCCAGCCTCAGTGGTGGGAGGGGTGGTGAGCAGTTCTTC.

V usage is TRBV3-1 (or the pseudogene TRBV3-2) and J usage is TRBJ2-1; 11 positions match TRBD2. CDR1 is LGHDT and CDR2 is YNNKEL in the germline V gene (reference sequence). CDR3 length equals 17 residues. J was trimmed by 0 bases and V by 4 bases; bases with no gene match: 5. The CDR3 loop is CASSRLAGGSSYNEQFF. CDR3 nucleotide sequence: TGTGCCAGCAGCCGGCTAGCGGGAGGCAGCTCCTACAATGAGCAGTTCTTC.

This chain links TRBV29-1 with TRBJ1-1; D perhaps matches TRBD1 (5 bases). The germline CDR1 and CDR2 sequences are SQVTM and ANQGSEA. The CDR3 is made up of 13 amino acids. V was pared by 6 bases and J by 0 bases, with 11 bases between. In DNA form, the CDR3 reads TGCAGCGTGTCGACAGTGATGAACACTGAAGCTTTCTTT. Protein sequence: CSVSTVMNTEAFF. Complete variable domain (other parts from reference TRBV29-1 and TRBJ1-1): SAVISQKPSRDICQRGTSLTIQCQVDSQVTMMFWYRQQPGQSLTLIATANQGSEATYESGFVIDKFPISRPNLTFSTLTVSNMSPEDSSIYLCSVSTVMNTEAFFGQGTRLTVV.

This clone has a handful of counts. This chain joins TRBV18 and TRBJ2-7; D gene unclear. Trimming removed 3 bases from V and 1 base from J, with 7 bases in between. Per germline, CDR1 KGHSH and CDR2 LQKENI. The CDR3 is 13 residues long. The CDR3: CASSPTSSYEQYF. CDR3 DNA sequence: TGTGCCAGCTCACCTACCAGTTCCTACGAGCAGTACTTC.

The chain employs TRBV12-3 or TRBV12-4 and TRBJ1-1; D is unclear. CDR3 length: 13 residues. V was clipped by 5 bases and J by 1 base, with 8 bases between them. CDR3 loop: CASSRGWNTEAFF. The CDR3 DNA reads TGTGCCAGCAGTCGCGGGTGGAACACTGAAGCTTTCTTT.

The chain links TRBV11-2 to TRBJ1-5, with D hard to call. CDR1 is SGHAT and CDR2 is FQNNGV in the germline V gene. V was trimmed by 1 base and J by 5 bases, leaving 21 bases between them. This CDR3 spans 18 amino acids. The CDR3 coding sequence is TGTGCCAGCAGCTTAGGGCAAGCCCTAGGAGGGCAAGATCAGCCCCAGCATTTT. The encoded protein is CASSLGQALGGQDQPQHF.

The chain joins TRBV11-2 to TRBJ2-3, with 10 bases matching TRBD1. J gave up 1 base and V 8 bases, and 6 bases lay outside the gene matches. Germline CDR1 reads SGHAT; CDR2 reads FQNNGV. This CDR3 has 15 residues. The CDR3 DNA follows: TGTGCCAGCGCGAGGGGGACAGGGGGCACAGATACGCAGTATTTT. As protein: CASARGTGGTDTQYF.

V gene TRBV6-5 combines with J gene TRBJ2-7; TRBD1 is a possible D gene (5 bases). This CDR3 spans 15 amino acids. Trimming pared 2 bases from V and 2 bases from J, leaving 13 bases between. Germline CDR1 reads MNHEY; CDR2 reads SVGAGI. As DNA, the CDR3 is TGTGCCAGCAGTTACCACGGTCCCAGGGCCTACGAGCAGTACTTC. Protein sequence: CASSYHGPRAYEQYF.